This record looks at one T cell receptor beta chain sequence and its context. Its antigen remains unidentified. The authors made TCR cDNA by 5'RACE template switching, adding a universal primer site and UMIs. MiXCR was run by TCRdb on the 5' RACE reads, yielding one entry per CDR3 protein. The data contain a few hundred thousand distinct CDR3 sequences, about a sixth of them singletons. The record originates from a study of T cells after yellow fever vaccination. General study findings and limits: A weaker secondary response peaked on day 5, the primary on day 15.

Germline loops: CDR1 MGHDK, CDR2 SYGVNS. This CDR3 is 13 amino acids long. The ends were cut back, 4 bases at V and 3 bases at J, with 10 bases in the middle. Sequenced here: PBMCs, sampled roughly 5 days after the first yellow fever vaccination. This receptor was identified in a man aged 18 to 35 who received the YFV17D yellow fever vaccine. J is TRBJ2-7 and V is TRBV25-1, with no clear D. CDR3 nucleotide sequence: TGTGCCAGCAGTGTTAGTGTAAACTACGAGCAGTACTTC. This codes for CASSVSVNYEQYF.